The T cell receptor (beta chain) described here comes from a study of shared T cell receptors in the human thymus. Generated by immunoSEQ multiplex PCR, the TCRdb table keeps only in-frame clones and is missing some. The table shows more than 550,000 clones, with 75% to 90% occurring only once. This clone was observed a handful of times. Germline lookup yields CDR1 SGHRS and CDR2 YFSETQ. The V end lost 0 bases, the J end lost 3 bases, and 16 bases lay between the germline ends. This CDR3 spans 16 amino acids. The same sample was also used in a study of human thymus T cells. That investigation notes: Resections were taken during corrective heart surgery, and the thymus tissue came from these. Across thymic and blood repertoires, the usage of V and J genes appeared to be biased. Unrelated individuals were reported by related research to share highly overlapping thymic repertoires.

Sequenced material: thymocytes. This sequence joins TRBV5-1 and TRBJ2-7; D is uncertain. The clonotype originates from a girl less than two years old with a congenital heart defect. The CDR3 sequence is CASSLASRQADYEQYF. The DNA of the CDR3 is TGCGCCAGCAGCTTGGCCAGTCGGCAGGCAGACTACGAGCAGTACTTC.